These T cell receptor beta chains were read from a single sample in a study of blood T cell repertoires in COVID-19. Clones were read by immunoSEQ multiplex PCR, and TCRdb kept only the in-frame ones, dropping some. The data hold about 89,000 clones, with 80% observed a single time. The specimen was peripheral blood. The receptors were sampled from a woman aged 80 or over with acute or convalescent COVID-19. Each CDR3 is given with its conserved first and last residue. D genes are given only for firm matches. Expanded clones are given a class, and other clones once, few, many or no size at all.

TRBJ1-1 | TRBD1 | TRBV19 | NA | TGTGCCAGTAGTATCGGGACAGGGCGGTCCTACAACACTGAAGCTTTCTTT | CASSIGTGRSYNTEAFF
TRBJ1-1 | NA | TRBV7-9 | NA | TGTGCCAGCAGCTTAAGCCGGGGCACTGAAGCTTTCTTT | CASSLSRGTEAFF
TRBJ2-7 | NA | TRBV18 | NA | TGTGCCAGCTCACCTCCGAGCTCCTACGAGCAGTACTTC | CASSPPSSYEQYF
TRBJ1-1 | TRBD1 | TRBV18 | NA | TGTGCCAGCTCAAACCGACAGGGTCGCGTCACTGAAGCTTTCTTT | CASSNRQGRVTEAFF
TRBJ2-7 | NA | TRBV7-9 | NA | TGTGCCAGCAGCTCCTTTGGGCGGGTTCTTGCGCACGAGCAGTACTTC | CASSSFGRVLAHEQYF
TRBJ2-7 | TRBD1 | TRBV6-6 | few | TGTGCCAGCACCCTAGACGCTGGACAGGGTGGGCGCGAGCAGTACTTC | CASTLDAGQGGREQYF
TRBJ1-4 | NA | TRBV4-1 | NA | TGCGCCAGCATGAGCTCCAGGGGTGGTGAAAAACTGTTTTTT | CASMSSRGGEKLFF
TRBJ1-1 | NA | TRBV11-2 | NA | TGTGCCAGCAGCTTTTTTTCTGGCCCGGGACTTACCTATGAAGCTTTCTTT | CASSFFSGPGLTYEAFF
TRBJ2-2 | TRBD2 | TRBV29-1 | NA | TGCAGCGGGCGACTGGCTAGCGGGGGAGGGGACACCGGGGAGCTGTTTTTT | CSGRLASGGGDTGELFF
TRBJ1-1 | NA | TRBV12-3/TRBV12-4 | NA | TGTGCCAGCGGGCCAATGAACACTGAAGCTTTCTTT | CASGPMNTEAFF
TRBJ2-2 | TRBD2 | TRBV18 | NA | TGTGCCAGCTCACCCCAAACTAGCGGGTTTTCTTCGAACACCGGGGAGCTGTTTTTT | CASSPQTSGFSSNTGELFF
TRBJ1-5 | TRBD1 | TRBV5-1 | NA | TGCGCCAGCAGCTTGGATGGACAGGGACACCAGCCCCAGCATTTT | CASSLDGQGHQPQHF
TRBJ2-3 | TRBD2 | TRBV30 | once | TGTGCCTGGAGTGCCCGGGGGGACGGCGCAGATACGCAGTATTTT | CAWSARGDGADTQYF
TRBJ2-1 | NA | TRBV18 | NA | TGTGCCAGCTCAAGCTACCTTGATGAGCAGTTCTTC | CASSSYLDEQFF
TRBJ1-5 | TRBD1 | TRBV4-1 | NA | TGCGCCAGCAGCCAACGGACAGGGAATCGCAATCAGCCCCAGCATTTT | CASSQRTGNRNQPQHF
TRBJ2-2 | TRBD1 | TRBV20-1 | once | TGCAGTGCTAGTCCGGGGACAGGGGGTTTCTCCGCCGGGGAGCTGTTTTTT | CSASPGTGGFSAGELFF
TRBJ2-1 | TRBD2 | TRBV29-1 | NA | TGCAGCGTTAGAGGGACTAGCGGGGGAGAGCAGTTCTTC | CSVRGTSGGEQFF
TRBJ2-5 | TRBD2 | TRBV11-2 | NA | TGTGCCAGCAGCTCAACTTACCGACTAGCGGGAGGGCCTTGGGAGACCCAGTACTTC | CASSSTYRLAGGPWETQYF
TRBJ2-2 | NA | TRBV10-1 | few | TGCGCCAGCGGGCCCCCGGGGGTTAACACCGGGGAGCTGTTTTTT | CASGPPGVNTGELFF
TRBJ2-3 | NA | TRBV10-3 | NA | TGTGCCATCAGTCCGAGAGGAGATACGCAGTATTTT | CAISPRGDTQYF
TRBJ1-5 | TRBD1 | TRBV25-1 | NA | TGTGCCAGCAGGCGGGACAGCACTAGCAATCAGCCCCAGCATTTT | CASRRDSTSNQPQHF
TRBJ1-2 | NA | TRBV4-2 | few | TGTGCCAGCAGCCAAGGGGCTGGGGGGTCCCCCTATGGCTACACCTTC | CASSQGAGGSPYGYTF
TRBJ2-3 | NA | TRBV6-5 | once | TGTGCCAGCAGTTGGACCGGCCCTGCGGGGGATACGCAGTATTTT | CASSWTGPAGDTQYF
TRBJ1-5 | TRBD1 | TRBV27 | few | TGTGCCAGCAGTCCCTGGACAGGGGGAGGACCCCAGCATTTT | CASSPWTGGGPQHF
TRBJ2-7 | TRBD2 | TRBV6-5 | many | TGTGCCAGCAGCGGACTAGTCTTCTACGAGCAGTACTTC | CASSGLVFYEQYF
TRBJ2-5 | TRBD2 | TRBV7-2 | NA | TGTGCCAGCAGCTTGAGCGGGGGCCAAGAGACCCAGTACTTC | CASSLSGGQETQYF
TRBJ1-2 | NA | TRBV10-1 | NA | TGCGCCAGCAGTGAGCCCCCGACAGGACGAACTAACTATGGCTACACCTTC | CASSEPPTGRTNYGYTF